The clone carrying this TCR beta chain was detected a few times. The antigen is unknown. Unique molecular identifiers were incorporated during preparation of the TCRbeta library. TCRdb fed the PCR reads into MiXCR, producing one record per CDR3 protein. The repertoire consists of about 980,000 distinct CDR3 sequences, with about 29% occurring once and the leading ten covering under 30%. CDR1 and CDR2 (germline): SQVTM, ANQGSEA. The CDR3 length is 16 residues. Trimming at V came to 1 base and at J to 3 bases, leaving 8 bases not matched to a gene. This specimen comes from a study of T-cell reconstitution after alpha-beta-depleted transplantation in children. Whole-study results and caveats: Surviving recipient T cells and thymic progenitors underlay high day-60 TCRbeta diversity in some patients.

The chain is built from TRBV29-1 and TRBJ2-3, with 9 positions matching TRBD2. Here the sequenced sample was PBMCs, mostly from graft donor cells, taken 360 days after TCRalphabeta/CD19-depleted stem cell transplant. The clonotype was recovered from a boy younger than two who had a stem cell transplant for SCID, so the T cells may come from the graft donor. DNA for the CDR3: TGCAGCGTTGAAGGTGGCCGCGGGGGGGTAACAGATACGCAGTATTTT. Its translation: CSVEGGRGGVTDTQYF.